This TCR beta chain was sequenced during a study of blood T cell repertoires in COVID-19. Study as a whole: T cells, B-cell-depleted T cells, or PBMCs supplied cDNA or gDNA.

TCRdb keeps only in-frame clones here, not all; method: immunoSEQ multiplex PCR. The sample shows about 170,000 clones, 80% to 90% of them seen only once. The specimen was peripheral blood. This sequence was found in a woman in her sixties or seventies with COVID-19, enrolled during active disease.

CDR3 protein: CASSETSGDYEQYF. Written as DNA, the CDR3 is TGTGCCAGCAGCGAGACTAGCGGGGACTACGAGCAGTACTTC. The rearrangement joins TRBV7-6 to TRBJ2-7; 11 nucleotides agree with TRBD2. J lost 3 bases, V lost 5 bases, and 3 bases had no gene match. The germline V gene has CDR1 SGHVS and CDR2 FNYEAQ. This CDR3 spans 14 amino acids.